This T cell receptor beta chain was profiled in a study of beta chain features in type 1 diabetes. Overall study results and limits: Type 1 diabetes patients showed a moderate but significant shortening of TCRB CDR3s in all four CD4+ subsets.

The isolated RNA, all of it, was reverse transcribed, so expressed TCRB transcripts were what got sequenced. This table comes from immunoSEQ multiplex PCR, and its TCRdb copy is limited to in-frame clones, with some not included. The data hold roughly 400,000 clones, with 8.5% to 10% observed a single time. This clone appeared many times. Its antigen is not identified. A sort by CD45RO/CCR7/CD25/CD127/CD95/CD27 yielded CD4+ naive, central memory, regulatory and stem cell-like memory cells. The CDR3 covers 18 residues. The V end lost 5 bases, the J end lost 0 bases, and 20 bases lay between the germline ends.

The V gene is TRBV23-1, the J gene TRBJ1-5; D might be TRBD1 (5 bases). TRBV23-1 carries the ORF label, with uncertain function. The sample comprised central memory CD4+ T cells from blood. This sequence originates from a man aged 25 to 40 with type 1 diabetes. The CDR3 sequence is CASSLLRDDRYSNQPQHF. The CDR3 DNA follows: TGCGCCAGCAGTTTACTAAGGGATGACAGATATAGCAATCAGCCCCAGCATTTT.